Listed here are 8 T cell receptor beta chains from one sample, sequenced in a study of blood T cell repertoires in COVID-19. Assay used: immunoSEQ multiplex PCR; TCRdb lists only in-frame clones, some missing. The table shows about 250,000 clones, with 70% to 90% occurring only once. What was sequenced was peripheral blood. These receptors were obtained from a middle-aged man with active or convalescent COVID-19.

The V and J genes are TRBV6-5 and TRBJ2-3, with D possibly matching TRBD2 (5 bases). The germline V and J ends were trimmed by 9 bases and 0 bases, with 13 bases remaining between them. Germline V lookup: CDR1 MNHEY, CDR2 SVGAGI. The CDR3 has 14 residues. CDR3 DNA: TGTGCCAGTCGTCGGACTCTTAGCACAGATACGCAGTATTTT. It is translated as CASRRTLSTDTQYF.

The rearrangement joins TRBV18 to TRBJ1-1; perhaps TRBD1 as D (5 bases). The length of the CDR3 is 13 residues. Per germline, CDR1 KGHSH and CDR2 LQKENI. Trimming shortened V by 2 bases and J by 8 bases, and 12 bases separated the two germline ends. The CDR3 region has the DNA TGTGCCAGCTCACCAGGGGACGGGAGGGAAGCTTTCTTT. It is translated as CASSPGDGREAFF.

The chain carries TRBV7-2 and TRBJ2-6, with D possibly matching TRBD1 (6 bases). Per the germline V gene, CDR1 is SGHTA and CDR2 is FQGNSA. CDR3 length: 16 residues. V shed 7 bases and J shed 2 bases, with 15 bases lying between them. CDR3 sequence reads: CASTFFGGAGANVLTF. The CDR3 DNA reads TGTGCCAGCACCTTCTTTGGGGGCGCTGGGGCCAACGTCCTGACTTTC.

This clone occurred a few times. The V and J genes are TRBV2 and TRBJ2-6, with 7 bases lining up with TRBD1. J gave up 2 bases and V 6 bases, and 4 bases lay outside the gene matches. This CDR3 contains 15 residues. Germline lookup yields CDR1 SNHLY and CDR2 FYNNEI. The CDR3 nucleotides read TGTGCCAGCAGCACCGGACAGGCTGGGGCCAACGTCCTGACTTTC. Protein: CASSTGQAGANVLTF. The whole variable domain, filled in from reference TRBV2 and TRBJ2-6, reads EPEVTQTPSHQVTQMGQEVILRCVPISNHLYFYWYRQILGQKVEFLVSFYNNEISEKSEIFDDQFSVERPDGSNFTLKIRSTKLEDSAMYFCASSTGQAGANVLTFGAGSRLTVL.

A word on this clone: At the DNA level, this CDR3 is encoded by other sequences in the same sample as well. The gene calls are TRBV20-1 and TRBJ1-2; 7 positions agree with TRBD1. The CDR3 length is 11 residues. V shed 6 bases and J 7 bases; nucleotides not matched to a gene: 5. Germline V gives CDR1 DFQATT, CDR2 SNEGSKA (reference sequence). The CDR3 DNA is TGCAGTGCGGAAAGGACAGGTGGCTACACCTTC. Protein: CSAERTGGYTF.

The chain links TRBV5-8 to TRBJ1-3; TRBD1 aligns across 8 bases. CDR3 size: 18 residues. CDR1 is SGHTS and CDR2 is YDEGEE in the germline V gene. V shed 4 bases, J shed 4 bases, and the junction held 16 bases outside the gene matches. Written as DNA, the CDR3 is TGTGCCAGCAGCCTAGGACAGGGAAGGCTCGCGAAAGGAAACACCATATATTTT. Amino acids: CASSLGQGRLAKGNTIYF.

V and J are TRBV7-2 and TRBJ1-1; D is perhaps TRBD1 (5 bases). CDR3 length: 13 residues. Germline V gene lookup returns CDR1 SGHTA and CDR2 FQGNSA. The V and J ends lost 4 bases and 6 bases respectively, with 12 bases between them. This CDR3 reads CASSSGREAEAFF. In DNA, the CDR3 is TGTGCCAGCAGCTCAGGCAGGGAGGCTGAAGCTTTCTTT. The full variable domain, rest sourced from reference TRBV7-2 and TRBJ1-1, is GAGVSQSPSNKVTEKGKDVELRCDPISGHTALYWYRQSLGQGLEFLIYFQGNSAPDKSGLPSDRFSAERTGGSVSTLTIQRTQQEDSAVYLCASSSGREAEAFFGQGTRLTVV.

The chain has TRBV28 and TRBJ1-1, with D possibly TRBD1 on 5 matching bases. Germline V lookup: CDR1 MDHEN, CDR2 SYDVKM. Trimming removed 5 bases at V and 4 bases at J, with 17 bases between. The CDR3 has 15 residues. The CDR3 DNA sequence: TGTGCCAGCAGTCCACGGGGGGGAGGTAGCACTGAAGCTTTCTTT. Protein sequence: CASSPRGGGSTEAFF.